These T cell receptor beta chains were read from a single sample in a study of blood T cell repertoires in COVID-19. Produced via immunoSEQ multiplex PCR; TCRdb's table is partial and in-frame only. The repertoire holds some 45,000 clones, about 90% seen once, with around 6% in the top ten. The sequenced sample consisted of peripheral blood. The source of these receptors is a man aged 65 to 85 with active COVID-19. Both conserved end residues are trimmed from each CDR3. Each record gives: D gene, V gene, J gene, CDR3 protein. A D gene is named only where the DNA matches it firmly.

>TRBD1|TRBV2|TRBJ2-3
ASSTTGAADTQY
>NA|TRBV9|TRBJ1-1
ASSGGSTEAF
>NA|TRBV6-5|TRBJ1-6
ASSYDRNSPLH
>TRBD2|TRBV9|TRBJ2-7
ASSVAGGVREQY
>NA|TRBV5-4|TRBJ1-1
ASSPGSWGGNTEAF
>TRBD1|TRBV6-2/TRBV6-3|TRBJ2-1
ASSYWRQGAASGVYNEQF
>NA|TRBV19|TRBJ2-5
ASMDEEQETQY
>TRBD2|TRBV25-1|TRBJ2-1
ASTRGGANEQF
>TRBD2|TRBV28|TRBJ2-7
ASSLTRLGAAGVSEQY
>NA|TRBV4-1|TRBJ2-6
ASSQDRRGAPGANVLT
>TRBD2|TRBV18|TRBJ2-3
ASSPRTSGGGADTQY
>TRBD1|TRBV27|TRBJ2-2
ASSPRQGWNTGELF
>TRBD1|TRBV19|TRBJ1-1
ASSLNRGRNTEAF
>TRBD2|TRBV4-2|TRBJ2-7
ASSQGLAGGVPLYEQY
>NA|TRBV19|TRBJ1-5
ASSIPPGAGNQPQH
>TRBD1|TRBV5-1|TRBJ1-6
ASSLALGTARNSPLH
>TRBD1|TRBV15|TRBJ1-5
ATSRDRAKQPQH
>TRBD1|TRBV4-1|TRBJ2-7
ASSQADTGQSYEQY
>NA|TRBV5-6|TRBJ2-6
ASSLLTEANVLT
>NA|TRBV18|TRBJ1-2
ASSPSGYGYT
>TRBD1|TRBV4-2|TRBJ1-5
ASSQGATGGRYLPNQPQH
>TRBD1|TRBV7-6|TRBJ1-6
ASSLKGQGASPLH
>TRBD1|TRBV5-4|TRBJ2-5
ASSLGTGLETQY
>TRBD1|TRBV11-3|TRBJ2-2
ASSSGTGYLGPNTGELF
>TRBD1|TRBV19|TRBJ1-2
ASSIRDRTRT
>TRBD1|TRBV27|TRBJ2-7
ASSSRQGVFEQY
>NA|TRBV11-2|TRBJ2-7
ASSFLGLSSYEQY
>TRBD1|TRBV15|TRBJ1-2
ATSQGQVRGYT
>TRBD2|TRBV5-1|TRBJ2-5
ASSSLAGVQETQY
>TRBD2|TRBV4-2|TRBJ2-2
ASSHGSLAGSSGELF
>TRBD2|TRBV19|TRBJ2-5
ASSWLAGQETQY
>NA|TRBV7-8|TRBJ2-2
ASSRDRNTGELF
>NA|TRBV21-1|TRBJ1-1
ASSKEGTGGYDTEAF
>TRBD1|TRBV5-1|TRBJ2-7
ASSSDRERGEQY
>NA|TRBV28|TRBJ1-1
ASSLHPRYAF
>NA|TRBV9|TRBJ2-7
ASSGGDSQY
>NA|TRBV28|TRBJ1-5
ASTLASGGNQPQH
>TRBD1|TRBV6-5|TRBJ2-3
ASSRTGLSTDTQY
>NA|TRBV10-3|TRBJ1-4
AISGSILRVATNEKLF
>NA|TRBV5-5|TRBJ1-1
ASSGNLGGGAQAF
>TRBD1|TRBV30|TRBJ1-2
AWSIPEGARYGYT
>NA|TRBV28|TRBJ1-1
ASSSGLGAF
>NA|TRBV27|TRBJ2-6
ASTTNSGANVLT
>TRBD2|TRBV25-1|TRBJ2-1
ASSESIGRGSTDEQF
>TRBD1|TRBV4-1|TRBJ2-2
ASSQQTGGATGELF
>NA|TRBV6-2/TRBV6-3|TRBJ1-2
ASSRYEYGYT
>NA|TRBV21-1|TRBJ2-2
ASSKVFPRLRLENTGELF
>TRBD2|TRBV2|TRBJ2-5
ASSATSGGGTQY
>NA|TRBV11-2|TRBJ1-3
ASSLDSGFSGNTIY
>TRBD1|TRBV28|TRBJ1-5
ASSWGQGAFQPQH
>NA|TRBV29-1|TRBJ1-3
SVDSGSGVGNTIY
>TRBD2|TRBV2|TRBJ2-5
ASSLTSGGIQETQY
>NA|TRBV7-2|TRBJ1-2
ASSLGSVLSYGYT
>NA|TRBV7-9|TRBJ1-1
ASSLLEGLRNTEAF
>NA|TRBV6-5|TRBJ1-2
ASRTQRALAGYT